These T cell receptor beta chains were read from a single sample in a study of cytomegalovirus exposure and HLA in healthy donors. Assay used: immunoSEQ multiplex PCR; TCRdb lists only in-frame clones, some missing. The sample has some 150,000 clones. Specimen: PBMCs. All receptors derive from a woman between 18 and 29 years old in good health and CMV-seropositive. Each CDR3 is given with its conserved first and last residue. The D gene is left open where the match is weak.

len	d_gene	v_gene	j_gene	CDR3aa	CDR3nt
15	-	TRBV5-8	TRBJ1-5	CASSLTGYSNQPQHF	TGTGCCAGCAGCTTGACAGGTTATAGCAATCAGCCCCAGCATTTT
19	-	TRBV19	TRBJ2-4	CASSIDGLAATLAKNIQYF	TGTGCCAGTAGTATTGACGGTCTAGCAGCTACCCTAGCCAAAAACATTCAGTACTTC
13	-	TRBV6-1	TRBJ1-2	CASSVPGAYGYTF	TGTGCCAGCAGTGTACCGGGAGCCTATGGCTACACCTTC
19	-	TRBV27	TRBJ1-2	CASSPIRRGGPVMLYGYTF	TGTGCCAGCAGTCCCATTAGGAGGGGGGGGCCGGTGATGTTGTATGGCTACACCTTC
14	-	TRBV7-9	TRBJ2-3	CASSPPGGTDTQYF	TGTGCCAGCAGCCCACCAGGGGGCACAGATACGCAGTATTTT
16	-	TRBV7-9	TRBJ1-4	CASSLGVGKGNEKLFF	TGTGCCAGCAGCTTAGGCGTGGGAAAGGGGAATGAAAAACTGTTTTTT
14	-	TRBV9	TRBJ2-7	CASSTHQRDSEQYF	TGTGCCAGCAGCACCCACCAGAGGGACTCCGAGCAGTACTTC
15	-	TRBV10-3	TRBJ2-1	CAITAAGSSYNEQFF	TGTGCCATCACCGCAGCGGGTAGCTCCTACAATGAGCAGTTCTTC
13	TRBD1	TRBV30	TRBJ2-2	CAGQGPYTGELFF	TGTGCCGGACAGGGCCCTTACACCGGGGAGCTGTTTTTT
13	-	TRBV18	TRBJ2-7	CASSPRGNYEQYF	TGTGCCAGCTCACCACGCGGGAACTACGAGCAGTACTTC
15	TRBD2	TRBV7-2	TRBJ2-7	CASSLAGGGYYEQYF	TGTGCCAGCAGCTTAGCTGGCGGGGGATACTACGAGCAGTACTTC
21	TRBD2	TRBV7-3	TRBJ2-3	CASSLIQEVAGVPLSTDTQYF	TGTGCCAGCAGCTTAATTCAGGAAGTCGCGGGGGTCCCCCTTAGCACAGATACGCAGTATTTT
18	-	TRBV5-6	TRBJ2-6	CASSLGYRVSSGANVLTF	TGTGCCAGCAGCTTGGGCTACAGGGTAAGTTCTGGGGCCAACGTCCTGACTTTC
15	TRBD2	TRBV7-3	TRBJ2-1	CASSSLAGGYNEQFF	TGTGCCAGCAGCTCCCTAGCGGGGGGGTACAATGAGCAGTTCTTC
13	-	TRBV5-1	TRBJ1-1	CASSLIGREEAFF	TGCGCCAGCAGCTTGATCGGCAGGGAAGAAGCTTTCTTT
16	TRBD2	TRBV5-1	TRBJ2-3	CASSLYGTSGTDTQYF	TGCGCCAGCAGCTTGTATGGGACTAGCGGCACAGATACGCAGTATTTT